The 11 T cell receptor beta chains in this list originate from one sample, sequenced in a study of blood T cell repertoires in COVID-19 (dated by TCRdb to about 2020). Library preparation used the immunoSEQ multiplex PCR assay. TCRdb took this table from immuneACCESS and kept in-frame rearrangements with V and J called. Such tables lack part of the clones; where checked against another copy, unresolved V genes explain under half of the gap, and the rest is unexplained. Present in this sample are around 300,000 clones, 89% of which were seen just once. Clones ranked in the top ten supply about 1.7% of the sample. Source material: PBMCs or T cells enriched from blood (not recorded which). These receptors were obtained from a middle-aged woman who had recovered from COVID-19.

The gene calls are TRBV7-3 and TRBJ2-1; no definite D call. V lost 0 bases and J 6 bases, leaving 9 bases between the germline ends. The CDR3 loop spans 14 amino acids. Per the germline V gene, CDR1 is SGHTA and CDR2 is FQGTGA. The chain's CDR3 is CASSLTVLSNEQFF. The CDR3 bases are TGTGCCAGCAGCTTAACGGTCCTCAGCAATGAGCAGTTCTTC. Supplemented by reference TRBV7-3 and TRBJ2-1, the full variable domain reads GAGVSQTPSNKVTEKGKYVELRCDPISGHTALYWYRQSLGQGPEFLIYFQGTGAADDSGLPNDRFFAVRPEGSVSTLKIQRTERGDSAVYLCASSLTVLSNEQFFGPGTRLTVL.

In this sample, this clone turned up once. The chain employs TRBV5-6 and TRBJ2-3, with a weak D call TRBD1 (5 bases). This CDR3 comprises 16 residues. Germline loops: CDR1 SGHDT, CDR2 YYEEEE. Between the trimmed V and J ends, which lost 2 bases and 1 base, there was a span of 14 bases. Here the CDR3 reads CASSFIQGMGTDTQYF. The DNA for the CDR3 is TGTGCCAGCAGCTTTATCCAGGGAATGGGCACAGATACGCAGTATTTT.

The V and J genes are TRBV25-1 and TRBJ2-4; 9 bases line up with TRBD1. Losses at the gene ends were 6 bases for V and 4 bases for J; bases not matched to a gene: 7. This CDR3 has 15 residues. Germline assignment: CDR1 MGHDK and CDR2 SYGVNS. The chain's CDR3 is CASSMTTGGKNIQYF. The CDR3 DNA follows: TGTGCCAGCAGCATGACGACAGGGGGAAAAAACATTCAGTACTTC.

The J gene is TRBJ1-1, the V gene TRBV5-5, with unresolved D. Germline V gives CDR1 SGHKS, CDR2 YYEKEE (reference sequence). The length of the CDR3 is 15 residues. V lost 0 bases and J lost 3, with 12 bases in between. DNA for the CDR3: TGTGCCAGCAGCTTGGGATCGCGGCAGCACACTGAAGCTTTCTTT. Translation: CASSLGSRQHTEAFF.

In its sample, this clone was seen once. The chain recombines TRBV30 with TRBJ1-2, with 11 bases identical to TRBD1. The CDR3 loop spans 17 amino acids. CDR1 GTSNPN and CDR2 SVGIG come from the germline V gene (reference sequence). V dropped 1 base and J dropped 8; count of bases not matched to a gene: 15. The CDR3: CAWSAKWTGGAFGGYTF. The DNA of the CDR3 is TGTGCCTGGAGTGCCAAGTGGACAGGGGGCGCGTTCGGAGGCTACACCTTC.

Notes on this clone: Other DNA sequences in the same sample also yield this CDR3. J is TRBJ1-6 and V is TRBV5-1; 8 positions agree with TRBD1. The CDR3 has 15 residues. With V trimmed by 0 bases and J by 10 bases, 6 bases remained unmatched. CDR1 is SGHRS, CDR2 YFSETQ, per germline. The CDR3 nucleotides read TGCGCCAGCAGCTTGGACGGACAGGGAGGATCACCCCTCCACTTT. Its translation is CASSLDGQGGSPLHF.

The rearrangement uses TRBV2 and TRBJ2-7; D might be TRBD1 (6 bases). CDR3 length equals 13 residues. Trimming stripped 3 bases from V and 0 bases from J, with 6 bases between. Germline V gene lookup returns CDR1 SNHLY and CDR2 FYNNEI. In DNA, the CDR3 is TGTGCCAGCAGTGACAGGGGCTCCTACGAGCAGTACTTC. This sequence encodes CASSDRGSYEQYF. The full variable domain, rest sourced from reference TRBV2 and TRBJ2-7, is EPEVTQTPSHQVTQMGQEVILRCVPISNHLYFYWYRQILGQKVEFLVSFYNNEISEKSEIFDDQFSVERPDGSNFTLKIRSTKLEDSAMYFCASSDRGSYEQYFGPGTRLTVT.

V and J are TRBV6-1 and TRBJ2-7, with 9 bases lining up with TRBD1. This CDR3 has 16 amino acids. V trimming: 2 bases; J trimming: 2 bases; junction bases outside the gene matches: 7. Germline V lookup: CDR1 MNHNS, CDR2 SASEGT. CDR3 residues: CASSESWTGAAYEQYF. CDR3 bases: TGTGCCAGCAGTGAATCCTGGACAGGGGCAGCCTACGAGCAGTACTTC.

V usage is TRBV2 and J usage is TRBJ1-6; a possible D gene is TRBD1 (5 bases). The V end lost 3 bases, the J end lost 10 bases, and 10 bases lay between the germline ends. CDR3 length equals 13 residues. Germline CDR1 and CDR2: SNHLY and FYNNEI. The CDR3 nucleotides read TGTGCCAGCAGTGACAGGGTTCAATCACCCCTCCACTTT. Translating it yields CASSDRVQSPLHF.

V gene TRBV11-2 combines with J gene TRBJ1-1; tentative D call: TRBD1 (5 bases). This CDR3 spans 14 amino acids. CDR1 SGHAT and CDR2 FQNNGV come from the germline V gene. Trimming cost V 4 bases and J 5 bases, with 14 bases left between them. DNA for the CDR3: TGTGCCAGCAGCTGGGGGACTGAGGGGACTGAAGCTTTCTTT. This sequence encodes CASSWGTEGTEAFF.

The chain recombines TRBV19 with TRBJ2-7, with 7 bases fitting TRBD1. CDR3 length: 15 residues. V trimming: 3 bases; J trimming: 6 bases; junction bases outside the gene matches: 11. Germline V lookup: CDR1 LNHDA, CDR2 SQIVND (reference sequence). CDR3 sequence reads: CASSIERGPQTEQYF. The CDR3 coding sequence is TGTGCCAGTAGTATCGAGAGGGGGCCTCAAACCGAGCAGTACTTC.